The sequence of this T cell receptor (beta chain) was determined in a study of shared clonotypes between healthy human individuals. Study conclusions and caveats: Rarefaction gave evidence that sorted-subset sequencing remained incomplete despite large depth.

Measured with immunoSEQ multiplex PCR; TCRdb has only the in-frame clones, and not every one. The sample holds 740,000 or so clones, around 73% seen once. This CDR3 is 16 amino acids long. CDR1 and CDR2 (germline): SGHVS, FNYEAQ. The ends were cut back, 6 bases at V and 0 bases at J, with 15 bases in the middle. On this clone itself: As yet, its antigen is unknown.

This chain joins TRBV7-6 and TRBJ2-1; a weak D match, TRBD2 (5 bases). The TCR comes from a woman aged 30 to 39 in good health. The sequenced sample was memory CD4+ T cells sorted from blood. The subset was: CD45RA-negative fraction. The CDR3 is CASSPRAAYSYNEQFF. The DNA for the CDR3 is TGTGCCAGCAGTCCGCGGGCGGCCTACTCCTACAATGAGCAGTTCTTC.